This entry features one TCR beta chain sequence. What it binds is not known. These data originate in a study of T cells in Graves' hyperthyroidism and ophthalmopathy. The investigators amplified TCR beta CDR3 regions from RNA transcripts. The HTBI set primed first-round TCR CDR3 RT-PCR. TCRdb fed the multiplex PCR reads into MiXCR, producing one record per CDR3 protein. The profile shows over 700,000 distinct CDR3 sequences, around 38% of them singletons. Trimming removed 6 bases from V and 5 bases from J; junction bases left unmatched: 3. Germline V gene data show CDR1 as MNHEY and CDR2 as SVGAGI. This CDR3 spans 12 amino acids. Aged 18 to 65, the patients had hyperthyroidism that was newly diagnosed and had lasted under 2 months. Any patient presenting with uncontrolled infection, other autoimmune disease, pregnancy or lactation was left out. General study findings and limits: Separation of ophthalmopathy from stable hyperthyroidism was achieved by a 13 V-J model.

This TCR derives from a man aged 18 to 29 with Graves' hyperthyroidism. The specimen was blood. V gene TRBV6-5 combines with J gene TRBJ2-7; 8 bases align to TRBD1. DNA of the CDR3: TGTGCCAGCAGGAGGACAGGGAACGAGCAGTACTTC. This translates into CASRRTGNEQYF.